The rows below give T cell receptor beta chains drawn from one sample of a study of OX40 agonist ivuxolimab in advanced cancers. The data were produced by immunoSEQ multiplex PCR, yet TCRdb's version contains in-frame clones alone and is incomplete. The repertoire has approximately 58,000 clones, roughly 89% of them found once; the top ten carry under 6%. The sequences come from CD4+ or CD8+ T cells sorted from blood, collected in a trial of the OX40 agonist ivuxolimab. The receptors derive from an adult with an advanced solid tumor such as melanoma, head and neck, liver or kidney cancer. CDR3s include the opening cysteine and the closing phenylalanine or tryptophan. A D gene is named only where the DNA matches it firmly. Expanded clones get a size class; other rows say once, few or many, or leave the size out.

J | D | size | V | DNA | CDR3
TRBJ2-2 | - | - | TRBV7-8 | TGTGCCAGCAGCTCCGACCGTGCGAACACCGGGGAGCTGTTTTTT | CASSSDRANTGELFF
TRBJ2-1 | - | - | TRBV29-1 | TGCAGCGTTGAAGTGATCAGGGCCGATGAGCAGTTCTTC | CSVEVIRADEQFF
TRBJ2-1 | TRBD2 | - | TRBV7-2 | TGTGCCAGCAGCCCCGTTAGCGGGAGCTACAATGAGCAGTTCTTC | CASSPVSGSYNEQFF
TRBJ2-2 | - | - | TRBV7-2 | TGTGCCAGCAGCCGACAGGAGAGAACCGGGGAGCTGTTTTTT | CASSRQERTGELFF
TRBJ2-7 | - | - | TRBV6-9 | TGTGCCAGCAGTTACTCGAGTACGAGGGGATACGAGCAGTACTTC | CASSYSSTRGYEQYF
TRBJ2-3 | - | - | TRBV10-3 | TGTGCCATCAGCATTGAAGGGGGTAGGACAGATACGCAGTATTTT | CAISIEGGRTDTQYF
TRBJ1-2 | - | few | TRBV19 | TGTGCCAGTAGTATCGGCTATGGCTACACCTTC | CASSIGYGYTF
TRBJ1-5 | - | - | TRBV2 | TGTGCCAGCAGTGAGGGGCGCGGGCAGCCCCAGCATTTT | CASSEGRGQPQHF
TRBJ1-1 | - | - | TRBV27 | TGTGCCAGCAGTTTACGCACAGGGCACACTGAAGCTTTCTTT | CASSLRTGHTEAFF
TRBJ1-1 | - | - | TRBV11-2 | TGTGCCAGCAGCTTAGGCACCGGGGCACGGGCTTTCTTT | CASSLGTGARAFF
TRBJ2-5 | - | - | TRBV20-1 | TGCAGTGCTACGGGTACTGAGACCCAGTACTTC | CSATGTETQYF
TRBJ2-7 | - | once | TRBV5-1 | TGCGCCAGCAGCCCTTGGAACGGGAGCCCCTACGAGCAGTACTTC | CASSPWNGSPYEQYF
TRBJ2-7 | - | - | TRBV6-5 | TGTGCCAGCGGACAAGGGCGGGGTTACTACGAGCAGTACTTC | CASGQGRGYYEQYF
TRBJ1-2 | TRBD1 | - | TRBV5-4 | TGTGCCAGCAGCCGGGACAGGGTGCGTGGCTACACCTTC | CASSRDRVRGYTF
TRBJ1-2 | - | - | TRBV19 | TGTGCCAGTAGTATGGGGGACAAAAACTATGGCTACACCTTC | CASSMGDKNYGYTF
TRBJ1-2 | TRBD1 | few | TRBV2 | TGTGCCAGCAGTGGATACGGGACAGAATATGGCTACACCTTC | CASSGYGTEYGYTF
TRBJ2-7 | - | - | TRBV28 | TGTGCCAGCAGTTTAATGGATTACGAGCAGTACTTC | CASSLMDYEQYF
TRBJ2-7 | - | - | TRBV6-5 | TGTGCCAGCCGTTCTTTGGTGCAGGGGTCCGGCTACGAGCAGTACTTC | CASRSLVQGSGYEQYF
TRBJ2-1 | TRBD2 | - | TRBV6-5 | TGTGCCAGCAGTTATACTAGCGGCCGTCACAATGAGCAGTTCTTC | CASSYTSGRHNEQFF
TRBJ1-2 | TRBD1 | - | TRBV28 | TGTGCCAGCAGCCTTCCGGGGGACAGGGGATACTATGGCTACACCTTC | CASSLPGDRGYYGYTF
TRBJ2-3 | - | - | TRBV6-1 | TGTGCCAGCAGTGGAGAGGTGATGGGGGCAGATACGCAGTATTTT | CASSGEVMGADTQYF
TRBJ1-2 | - | - | TRBV19 | TGTGCCAGTAGTCCGCTGAGGTTGTTCGTTCTCTATGGCTACACCTTC | CASSPLRLFVLYGYTF
TRBJ1-2 | - | - | TRBV9 | TGTGCCAGCAGCGTCGCGCCCTCCGGGGGCTACACCTTC | CASSVAPSGGYTF
TRBJ2-3 | - | - | TRBV7-9 | TGTGCCAGCAGCTCGAGCCGGGAAAGGGCACCAGATACGCAGTATTTT | CASSSSRERAPDTQYF
TRBJ1-6 | - | - | TRBV9 | TGTGCCAGCAGCGTAGCTACGGGATATGGTTCACCCCTCCACTTT | CASSVATGYGSPLHF
TRBJ2-3 | TRBD2 | once | TRBV19 | TGTGCCATTGGCCTCGGGACTAGCGGGAGGGGAATAGGGACAGATACGCAGTATTTT | CAIGLGTSGRGIGTDTQYF
TRBJ1-3 | - | - | TRBV10-3 | TGTGCCATCAGTGAACTTAGGGGTGACTCTGGAAACACCATATATTTT | CAISELRGDSGNTIYF
TRBJ2-7 | - | once | TRBV2 | TGTGCCAGCAGTGCGGAGGGGCGGGCTTTACGTCGGCAGTACTTC | CASSAEGRALRRQYF
TRBJ2-1 | TRBD2 | - | TRBV10-3 | TGTGCCATCAGTGAAGTTTATGGCGGGAGGGAGCAGTTCTTC | CAISEVYGGREQFF
TRBJ2-7 | TRBD1 | - | TRBV6-5 | TGTGCCAGCAGTCGACAGGGTCAGTACGAGCAGTACTTC | CASSRQGQYEQYF
TRBJ2-1 | TRBD2 | - | TRBV30 | TGTGCCTGGAGTCTAGCGGGAGAGAGGGAGTTCTTC | CAWSLAGEREFF